This T cell receptor (beta chain) was captured by sequencing in a study of blood T cell repertoires in COVID-19. The CDR3 runs to 14 residues. Germline V CDR1 and CDR2: MNHEY, SVGAGI. The germline V and J ends were trimmed by 0 bases and 3 bases, with 9 bases remaining between them. TCRdb's table, derived via immunoSEQ multiplex PCR, lists solely in-frame clones and lacks some. The data show around 170,000 clones, nearly 80% seen once. The receptor was isolated from a man in his 60s who had been exposed to COVID-19. V is TRBV6-5 and J is TRBJ2-7, with D unresolved. The specimen sequenced was PBMCs or T cells enriched from blood (not recorded which). CDR3 sequence (DNA): TGTGCCAGCAGTTACTCGAGGAAAGACTACGAGCAGTACTTC. Protein product: CASSYSRKDYEQYF.